Each of the 29 T cell receptor beta chains below was sequenced from the same sample in a study of blood T cells in healthy people across ages. For the second PCR, which ran for about 7 to 11 cycles, a sample-barcoded 5' primer and a J-beta primer mix were used. Via MiXCR, TCRdb re-called the 5' RACE reads, giving one row per CDR3 protein. Here the sample spans 1,300,000 or so distinct CDR3 sequences, roughly 59% being singletons. The specimen sequenced was blood. The receptors were sampled from a man aged 18 to 29 in good health.

The gene calls are TRBV5-6 and TRBJ2-5; 15 bases fit TRBD2. CDR1 is SGHDT and CDR2 is YYEEEE in the germline V gene. This CDR3 region has 16 residues. Trimming removed 3 bases from V and 5 bases from J; junction bases left unmatched: 5. The CDR3 is CASSWTSGRVTETQYF. CDR3 in DNA: TGTGCCAGCAGCTGGACTAGCGGGAGGGTTACGGAGACCCAGTACTTC.

The V and J genes are TRBV12-5 and TRBJ1-1; no reliable D call. V was pared by 1 base and J by 8 bases, with 14 bases between. Germline CDR1 LGHNT, CDR2 FRNRAP. The CDR3 is made up of 14 amino acids. CDR3 sequence (DNA): TGTGCTAGTGGTTTGGGACTTAATGGCCGGGAAGCTTTCTTT. It encodes CASGLGLNGREAFF.

This clonotype has just one count. The CDR3 spells CSVELWARAGTEAFF. DNA of the CDR3: TGCAGCGTTGAACTATGGGCGAGGGCTGGCACTGAAGCTTTCTTT. This chain uses TRBV29-1 with TRBJ1-1; D is unresolved. The CDR3 extends over 15 amino acids. V lost 2 bases and J lost 4, with 17 bases in between. Germline loops: CDR1 SQVTM, CDR2 ANQGSEA.

The rearrangement links TRBV29-1 to TRBJ2-1, with a tentative D call TRBD2 (6 bases). V lost 7 bases and J 5 bases, leaving 18 bases between the germline ends. The CDR3 runs to 14 residues. Germline CDR1 is SQVTM and CDR2 is ANQGSEA. The CDR3 loop reads CSGETGLKDNEQFF. CDR3 DNA: TGCAGCGGCGAAACCGGACTAAAAGACAATGAGCAGTTCTTC.

The rearrangement uses TRBV4-2 and TRBJ2-7; D is uncertain. Germline V gene sequence: CDR1 LGHNA, CDR2 YNFKEQ. Deletions cut 0 bases from V and 1 base from J, with 10 bases between. The CDR3 length is 15 residues. Here the CDR3 DNA reads TGTGCCAGCAGCCAAGAGGGCTGGGATTCCTACGAGCAGTACTTC. It specifies CASSQEGWDSYEQYF.

This chain joins TRBV27 and TRBJ2-3; 10 nucleotides line up with TRBD2. V lost 2 bases, J lost 2 bases, and 4 bases stayed unmatched. Germline V gene lookup returns CDR1 MNHEY and CDR2 SMNVEV (reference sequence). The CDR3 totals 16 residues. CDR3 sequence: CASSLELAGPTDTQYF. The CDR3, as DNA: TGTGCCAGCAGTTTAGAACTAGCGGGGCCCACAGATACGCAGTATTTT.

This clonotype was picked up one time. The gene calls are TRBV7-2 and TRBJ2-7; 9 bases align to TRBD1. Germline CDR1 SGHTA, CDR2 FQGNSA. This CDR3 has 17 residues. V shed 4 bases and J 3 bases; nucleotides not matched to a gene: 13. CDR3 bases: TGTGCCAGCAGCTGGGGACTACCGGGACAGGGTCTCTACGAGCAGTACTTC. Its translation: CASSWGLPGQGLYEQYF.

This rearrangement joins TRBV27 to TRBJ2-3; 8 bases map to TRBD1. CDR1 and CDR2 (germline): MNHEY, SMNVEV (reference sequence). V was clipped by 5 bases and J by 4 bases; unmatched bases: 5. The CDR3 is made up of 14 amino acids. The CDR3 DNA follows: TGTGCCAGCAGTCCGGGACAGGTATCAGATACGCAGTATTTT. It codes for CASSPGQVSDTQYF.

This chain joins TRBV4-1 and TRBJ2-1; TRBD2 matches at 9 bases. The J segment lost 4 bases and the V segment lost 5 bases, leaving 6 bases of the junction unmatched. The germline CDR1 and CDR2 sequences are MGHRA and YSYEKL. CDR3 size: 15 residues. The CDR3, as DNA: TGCGCCAGCAGCACCCGACTAGCGGAGTACAATGAGCAGTTCTTC. It translates to CASSTRLAEYNEQFF.

The chain uses TRBV7-6 and TRBJ2-4, with 9 positions matching TRBD2. The tail of the sequence fits TRBJ2-5 better, so the J call may be wrong. Per germline, CDR1 SGHVS and CDR2 FNYEAQ. The CDR3 consists of 15 residues. The CDR3 region is CASSRASGRRETQYF. In DNA form, the CDR3 reads TGTGCCAGCAGCAGAGCGAGCGGGAGGCGAGAGACCCAGTACTTC.

The chain couples TRBV4-1 to TRBJ2-3, with 14 positions matching TRBD2. This CDR3 has 22 amino acids. Germline V gene sequence: CDR1 MGHRA, CDR2 YSYEKL. Germline trimming cut 0 bases from V and 2 bases from J; bases unmatched to any gene: 16. CDR3 loop: CASSQDVGRGLAGDFLTDTQYF. The CDR3 DNA reads as TGCGCCAGCAGCCAAGATGTCGGTCGGGGACTAGCGGGGGACTTCCTCACAGATACGCAGTATTTT.

The V gene is TRBV7-9, the J gene TRBJ2-7; weak D call: TRBD1 (5 bases). This CDR3 is 13 amino acids long. V lost 11 bases, J lost 3 bases, and 17 bases lay in between. CDR1 is SEHNR and CDR2 is FQNEAQ in the germline V gene (reference sequence). This chain's CDR3 is CAGNPDTVYEQYF. The CDR3 nucleotides are TGTGCCGGCAACCCGGACACCGTCTACGAGCAGTACTTC.

The rearrangement joins TRBV4-1 to TRBJ2-7, with no clear D. The CDR3 is 11 amino acids. Germline V CDR1 and CDR2: MGHRA, YSYEKL. V was pared by 6 bases and J by 5 bases, with 8 bases between. CDR3 loop: CASRSSNEQYF. The CDR3 DNA follows: TGCGCCAGCAGGTCGTCCAACGAGCAGTACTTC.

The chain employs TRBV27 and TRBJ1-2; the D is unclear. V lost 8 bases and J lost 5, with 15 bases in between. Germline V lookup: CDR1 MNHEY, CDR2 SMNVEV (reference sequence). The CDR3 runs to 13 residues. The CDR3 reads CASGGGPQYGYTF. The CDR3 DNA reads TGTGCCAGCGGCGGTGGGCCCCAATATGGCTACACCTTC.

The V call is TRBV20-1, the J call TRBJ2-5; 10 bases map to TRBD2. Looked up from germline, CDR1 is DFQATT and CDR2 is SNEGSKA (reference sequence). This CDR3 comprises 15 residues. The J segment lost 2 bases and the V segment lost 2 bases, leaving 5 bases of the junction unmatched. CDR3 protein: CSARPPGLAQETQYF. The CDR3 DNA follows: TGCAGTGCTAGACCTCCGGGACTAGCGCAAGAGACCCAGTACTTC.

The chain has TRBV20-1 and TRBJ1-6; D might be TRBD1 (5 bases). V lost 2 bases and J 10 bases, leaving 21 bases between the germline ends. This CDR3 contains 16 residues. The germline V gene encodes CDR1 DFQATT and CDR2 SNEGSKA (reference sequence). The CDR3: CSARLKGSGFGSPLHF. The CDR3 region has the DNA TGCAGTGCTAGACTTAAGGGGTCCGGCTTTGGATCACCCCTCCACTTT.

This clonotype has only one observation. This sequence joins TRBV9 and TRBJ1-3; D is undetermined. Deletions cut 4 bases from V and 1 base from J, with 18 bases between. The CDR3 spans 17 residues. Looked up from germline, CDR1 is SGDLS and CDR2 is YYNGEE. The DNA of the CDR3 is TGTGCCAGCAGCTCGACCGGGGTCCCAGTATCTGGAAACACCATATATTTT. Encoded protein: CASSSTGVPVSGNTIYF.

Notes on this clonotype: An end of the junction does not agree with germline; a read error may underlie this. The chain is built from TRBV13 and TRBJ2-4; the D gene is possibly TRBD2 (5 bases). The J call may be wrong; the DNA end is better matched by TRBJ2-7. This CDR3 is built from 14 residues. CDR1 and CDR2 from the germline V gene are PRHDT and FYEKMQ (reference sequence). The CDR3 reads CAGSSAPGGGEQYF. The CDR3 bases are TGTGCCGGCAGCTCCGCCCCAGGAGGAGGCGAGCAGTACTTC.

V gene TRBV28 combines with J gene TRBJ2-7; 14 bases agree with TRBD2. V lost 6 bases, J lost 6 bases, and 10 bases stayed unmatched. This CDR3 contains 16 residues. Germline V gene sequence: CDR1 MDHEN, CDR2 SYDVKM. CDR3 in amino acids: CASRPPGLAGGREQYF. The CDR3 coding sequence is TGTGCCAGCAGGCCCCCCGGACTAGCGGGAGGACGCGAGCAGTACTTC.

The chain carries TRBV6-6 and TRBJ2-3, with 13 bases that match TRBD2. The germline CDR1 and CDR2 sequences are MNHNY and SVGAGI (reference sequence). CDR3 size: 14 residues. With V trimmed by 8 bases and J by 9 bases, 8 bases remained unmatched. This chain's CDR3 is CASGTSGGVGTQYF. Written as DNA, the CDR3 is TGTGCCAGCGGTACTAGCGGGGGGGTCGGCACGCAGTATTTT.

The chain has TRBV6-5 and TRBJ1-6; D unclear. This CDR3 has 16 amino acids. Germline V gives CDR1 MNHEY, CDR2 SVGAGI. V shed 5 bases and J shed 6 bases, with 17 bases lying between them. CDR3 loop: CASSLSRADSNSPLHF. The CDR3 DNA sequence: TGTGCCAGCAGTCTGTCCCGAGCGGATTCTAATTCACCCCTCCACTTT.

The chain combines TRBV5-1 with TRBJ2-1, with TRBD2 matching 16 bases. V lost 3 bases and J lost 7; bases outside the gene matches: 7. Germline lookup yields CDR1 SGHRS and CDR2 YFSETQ. This CDR3 contains 17 residues. This CDR3 reads CASSYGTSGGVINEQFF. CDR3 DNA sequence: TGCGCCAGCAGCTACGGGACTAGCGGGGGGGTGATTAATGAGCAGTTCTTC.

The chain combines TRBV5-1 with TRBJ1-2, with D tentatively TRBD1 (5 bases). The CDR3 has 14 residues. Trimming stripped 6 bases from V and 4 bases from J, with 16 bases between. Germline V lookup: CDR1 SGHRS, CDR2 YFSETQ. This CDR3 reads CASNFDGAPYGYTF. For the CDR3, the DNA is TGCGCCAGCAACTTCGACGGGGCGCCCTATGGCTACACCTTC.

This clonotype was counted only a few times. This chain uses TRBV21-1 with TRBJ2-1; the listed D gene, TRBD1, was not tested against the DNA. TRBV21-1 is given as a pseudogene. The CDR3 loop spans 17 amino acids. For the CDR3, the DNA is TGTGCCAGCAGCAAGGGGGGCGCGGGAGATAGGAACAATGAGCAGTTCTTC. Amino acid sequence: CASSKGGAGDRNNEQFF.

V and J are TRBV12-5 and TRBJ2-1; D gene uncertain. V lost 1 base and J lost 6, with 16 bases in between. Looked up from germline, CDR1 is LGHNT and CDR2 is FRNRAP. This CDR3 comprises 16 residues. The CDR3 protein is CASGLALGEKTNEQFF. The DNA for the CDR3 is TGTGCTAGTGGTTTGGCCCTTGGCGAGAAAACCAATGAGCAGTTCTTC.

The rearrangement joins TRBV20-1 to TRBJ2-7; a possible D gene is TRBD2 (5 bases). Trimming removed 1 base from V and 7 bases from J, with 17 bases in between. CDR3 length: 14 residues. The germline V gene encodes CDR1 DFQATT and CDR2 SNEGSKA (reference sequence). This CDR3 reads CSARGGLVVGEQYF. As DNA, the CDR3 is TGCAGTGCTAGAGGAGGGCTCGTGGTGGGAGAGCAGTACTTC.

This clonotype was seen only a few times. The rearrangement joins TRBV29-1 to TRBJ2-7; D is uncertain. The ends were cut back, 0 bases at V and 5 bases at J, with 14 bases in the middle. CDR3 size: 14 residues. Germline V gene lookup returns CDR1 SQVTM and CDR2 ANQGSEA. Written as DNA, the CDR3 is TGCAGCGTTGAAGAACGTTTGGGGATCGACGAGCAGTACTTC. Its protein is CSVEERLGIDEQYF.

J is TRBJ2-1 and V is TRBV28; 7 nucleotides line up with TRBD1. The junction had 7 bases not matched to a gene; V was cut back by 3 bases and J by 8 bases. Germline V gene sequence: CDR1 MDHEN, CDR2 SYDVKM. The CDR3 consists of 14 residues. The CDR3 sequence is CASSFGQGVHEQFF. The CDR3 DNA reads TGTGCCAGCAGTTTCGGTCAGGGGGTCCATGAGCAGTTCTTC. Supplemented by reference TRBV28 and TRBJ2-1, the full variable domain reads DVKVTQSSRYLVKRTGEKVFLECVQDMDHENMFWYRQDPGLGLRLIYFSYDVKMKEKGDIPEGYSVSREKKERFSLILESASTNQTSMYLCASSFGQGVHEQFFGPGTRLTVL.

This chain links TRBV29-1 with TRBJ2-4, with 9 bases identical to TRBD1. Losses at the gene ends were 7 bases for V and 6 bases for J; bases not matched to a gene: 4. Germline V CDR1 and CDR2: SQVTM, ANQGSEA. The CDR3 is made up of 12 amino acids. Written as DNA, the CDR3 is TGCAGCGCCCGGACAGGGGCAAACATTCAGTACTTC. This gives the protein CSARTGANIQYF. The whole variable domain, filled in from reference TRBV29-1 and TRBJ2-4, reads SAVISQKPSRDICQRGTSLTIQCQVDSQVTMMFWYRQQPGQSLTLIATANQGSEATYESGFVIDKFPISRPNLTFSTLTVSNMSPEDSSIYLCSARTGANIQYFGAGTRLSVL.